This T cell receptor (beta chain) was sequenced during a study of T-cell reconstitution after alpha-beta-depleted transplantation in children. Findings and caveats of the study: When one year had passed after transplant, most T-cell counts and diversity came from newly produced T cells. Expanded graft clones, several hundred of them, were reportedly the source of alpha-beta T cells about two months after transplant. High day-60 TCRbeta diversity in some patients came from surviving recipient T cells and thymic progenitors.

The library targeted TCRbeta and was prepared with unique molecular identifiers. TCRdb reanalysed the PCR reads using MiXCR and keeps one entry per CDR3 protein. Of about 250,000 distinct CDR3 sequences listed, roughly a quarter were seen once; the top ten hold 4.5% to 5.5%. CDR3 length: 15 residues. V trimming: 3 bases; J trimming: 0 bases; junction bases outside the gene matches: 5. This clonotype was recorded a few times. Antigen specificity is unknown. Sequencing used PBMCs, mostly from graft donor cells, obtained 360 days after TCRalphabeta/CD19-depleted stem cell transplant. The clonotype comes from a female patient aged 2-15 years who had a stem cell transplant for congenital amegakaryocytic thrombocytopenia, so the T cells may come from the graft donor. The chain couples TRBV12-3 or TRBV12-4 to TRBJ2-7; TRBD1 agrees at 7 bases. CDR3 DNA: TGTGCCAGCAGTTTTCGGGCAGGGGGCTCCTACGAGCAGTACTTC. It is translated as CASSFRAGGSYEQYF.